This T cell receptor (beta chain) was sequenced in a study of neoadjuvant nivolumab and ipilimumab in lung cancer. TCRdb's table, derived via immunoSEQ multiplex PCR, lists solely in-frame clones and lacks some. The repertoire holds roughly 7,300 clones, with 75% to 90% as singletons. This CDR3 region has 15 residues. The ends were cut back, 1 base at V and 4 bases at J, with 13 bases in the middle. The germline gives CDR1 MGHRA, CDR2 YSYEKL. This material consisted of tumor tissue, taken after neoadjuvant nivolumab, alone or with ipilimumab, at or shortly before surgery. This chain joins TRBV4-1 and TRBJ1-2; no firm D call. This TCR was recovered from an adult with non-small cell lung cancer. The CDR3 sequence is CASSQAVQFGYGYTF. The CDR3 DNA follows: TGCGCCAGCAGCCAAGCCGTTCAGTTCGGCTATGGCTACACCTTC.